The next 15 T cell receptor beta chains were all read from a single sample in a study of Ad26.COV2.S vaccination and SARS-CoV-2 variants. The treatment is: some 19 received Ad26.COV2.S at low or high dose, single or two shots; 5 received placebo; per-sample allocation not given. Following the first vaccine or placebo injection, samples were taken on day 63. Data came from immunoSEQ multiplex PCR; TCRdb stores just in-frame clones and leaves some out. This sample has about 440,000 clones, with 87% found just once. Specimen: peripheral blood, collected in a trial of Ad26.COV2.S vaccine versus placebo. The receptors come from a person between 18 and 65 years old who received the Ad26.COV2.S COVID-19 vaccine or a placebo.

The chain links TRBV4-1 to TRBJ2-3; the match to TRBD2 covers 12 bases. This CDR3 comprises 18 residues. Germline-derived CDR1 and CDR2 are MGHRA and YSYEKL. The J segment lost 3 bases and the V segment lost 0 bases, leaving 7 bases of the junction unmatched. The CDR3 protein is CASSQDSSGRAQTDTQYF. The CDR3, as DNA: TGCGCCAGCAGCCAAGACTCTAGCGGGAGGGCCCAAACAGATACGCAGTATTTT.

The rearrangement links TRBV13 to TRBJ2-3, with no clear D. CDR1 and CDR2 (germline): PRHDT, FYEKMQ (reference sequence). There are 15 residues in the CDR3. V lost 4 bases to trimming and J lost 1 base, with 12 bases between them. CDR3 in DNA: TGTGCCAGCAGCTACTCTGAGCTGGGCACAGATACGCAGTATTTT. Residues: CASSYSELGTDTQYF.

This clone has a handful of counts. This sequence joins TRBV1 and TRBJ1-4. TRBV1 is recorded as a pseudogene. The CDR3 sequence is 17 residues long. The DNA for the CDR3 is TGCACCAGCAGCCAAGAGGGTAGGGGAGCAACTAATGAAAAACTGTTTTTT. Protein: CTSSQEGRGATNEKLFF.

The V and J genes are TRBV19 and TRBJ2-1, with 9 bases identical to TRBD2. With V trimmed by 7 bases and J by 10 bases, 17 bases remained unmatched. The CDR3 contains 16 residues. Germline CDR1 LNHDA, CDR2 SQIVND (reference sequence). This CDR3 reads CASMTNSGSRFREQFF. The CDR3 region has the DNA TGTGCCAGTATGACGAATAGCGGGAGCCGGTTTCGGGAGCAGTTCTTC. The whole variable domain, filled in from reference TRBV19 and TRBJ2-1, reads DGGITQSPKYLFRKEGQNVTLSCEQNLNHDAMYWYRQDPGQGLRLIYYSQIVNDFQKGDIAEGYSVSREKKESFPLTVTSAQKNPTAFYLCASMTNSGSRFREQFFGPGTRLTVL.

This sequence joins TRBV5-6 and TRBJ1-1, with D possibly matching TRBD1 (6 bases). Germline V gene sequence: CDR1 SGHDT, CDR2 YYEEEE. This CDR3 has 13 residues. Trimming pared 2 bases from V and 11 bases from J, leaving 16 bases between. Here the CDR3 reads CASSLSTGQGAFF. The DNA of the CDR3 is TGTGCCAGCAGCTTATCGACGGGACAAGGCGCTTTCTTT. Looking up the rest from reference TRBV5-6 and TRBJ1-1 gives the full variable domain: DAGVTQSPTHLIKTRGQQVTLRCSPKSGHDTVSWYQQALGQGPQFIFQYYEEEERQRGNFPDRFSGHQFPNYSSELNVNALLLGDSALYLCASSLSTGQGAFFGQGTRLTVV.

This clone was recorded only once. This rearrangement joins TRBV5-1 to TRBJ2-3; TRBD1 is a possible D gene (5 bases). Germline V gene lookup returns CDR1 SGHRS and CDR2 YFSETQ. The CDR3 spans 15 residues. V dropped 4 bases and J dropped 1 base, with 13 bases sitting between them. In DNA, the CDR3 is TGCGCCAGCAGCGCCCTTGGGGCCCGCACAGATACGCAGTATTTT. The encoded protein is CASSALGARTDTQYF.

The chain uses TRBV5-4 and TRBJ2-3; D may be TRBD2 (6 bases). The V gene's germline CDR1 is SGHNT and CDR2 YYREEE (reference sequence). CDR3 size: 15 residues. Trimming removed 4 bases from V and 6 bases from J, with 18 bases in between. CDR3 in amino acids: CASSLRLVSGDTQYF. CDR3 sequence (DNA): TGTGCCAGCAGCCTGAGACTAGTGTCGGGCGATACGCAGTATTTT.

V is TRBV30 and J is TRBJ1-2; 7 nucleotides agree with TRBD1. The CDR3 loop spans 15 amino acids. CDR1 GTSNPN and CDR2 SVGIG come from the germline V gene (reference sequence). After removal of 1 base from V and 1 base from J, the junction contained 6 bases not matched to a gene. Here the CDR3 reads CAWSAQGQFNYGYTF. CDR3 nucleotide sequence: TGTGCCTGGAGTGCGCAGGGACAGTTTAACTATGGCTACACCTTC.

The V gene is TRBV7-3, the J gene TRBJ2-3, with 7 bases that match TRBD2. The germline V gene has CDR1 SGHTA and CDR2 FQGTGA. V gave up 3 bases and J gave up 1 base; unmatched junction bases: 10. The CDR3 is 17 residues long. The CDR3 DNA reads TGTGCCAGCAGCTTGGGGGGTGGACTAGTTGGCACAGATACGCAGTATTTT. It is translated as CASSLGGGLVGTDTQYF.

This clone was recorded once. The J gene is TRBJ2-1, the V gene TRBV19; the match to TRBD2 covers 11 bases. The CDR3 runs 15 residues. The V gene end was trimmed by 6 bases and the J gene end by 6 bases; junction bases not matched to a gene: 7. Germline lookup yields CDR1 LNHDA and CDR2 SQIVND (reference sequence). The CDR3: CASSKLAGVGNEQFF. The CDR3 coding sequence is TGTGCCAGTAGCAAACTAGCGGGAGTGGGCAATGAGCAGTTCTTC.

The DNA for the CDR3 is TGTGCCAGCACCCACCCCCCAGCGTTCGATCAGCCCCAGCATTTT. As protein: CASTHPPAFDQPQHF. This chain links TRBV6-5 with TRBJ1-5; D ambiguous. The V gene lost 7 bases and the J gene lost 5 bases, with 18 bases spanning the gap. Germline V CDR1 and CDR2: MNHEY, SVGAGI. The CDR3 has 15 residues.

The gene calls are TRBV28 and TRBJ2-7; D might be TRBD2 (5 bases). Germline values: CDR1 MDHEN, CDR2 SYDVKM. Trimming pared 3 bases from V and 3 bases from J, leaving 9 bases between. This CDR3 comprises 13 residues. The CDR3 loop reads CASSFEGIYEQYF. In nucleotides, the CDR3 is TGTGCCAGCAGTTTCGAGGGAATCTACGAGCAGTACTTC.

The rearrangement joins TRBV7-2 to TRBJ1-3; D may be TRBD1 (6 bases). V lost 1 base, J lost 4 bases, and 17 bases lay in between. The germline CDR1 and CDR2 sequences are SGHTA and FQGNSA. This CDR3 comprises 17 residues. The CDR3, as DNA: TGTGCCAGCAGCTTAGGAGTAGGGGGAGTTCCGGGAAACACCATATATTTT. This codes for CASSLGVGGVPGNTIYF.

V usage is TRBV19 and J usage is TRBJ1-1; D unclear. The CDR3 has 14 residues. The ends were cut back, 1 base at V and 1 base at J, with 7 bases in the middle. From germline, CDR1 is LNHDA and CDR2 SQIVND (reference sequence). The CDR3 spells CASSIVPGNTEAFF. The CDR3 nucleotides read TGTGCCAGTAGTATAGTTCCAGGGAACACTGAAGCTTTCTTT.

The table lists this clone with a count of one. The chain combines TRBV28 with TRBJ2-3; D ambiguous. V lost 4 bases, J lost 0 bases, and 8 bases lay in between. The CDR3 totals 14 residues. The germline V gene encodes CDR1 MDHEN and CDR2 SYDVKM. The DNA for the CDR3 is TGTGCCAGCAGTTGGCCGGGTAGCACAGATACGCAGTATTTT. Encoded protein: CASSWPGSTDTQYF.